A selection of T cell receptor beta chains follows, all from one sample in a study of blood T cell repertoires in COVID-19. The repertoire was sequenced with immunoSEQ multiplex PCR; TCRdb's copy has only in-frame clones and lacks some. This sample yields roughly 100,000 clones, of which roughly 81% are seen a single time; less than 2.5% belongs to the top ten. The specimen was peripheral blood. All receptors come from a human donor in a cohort sampled during active COVID-19. Both conserved end residues are trimmed from each CDR3. The order of the fields is J gene, V gene, CDR3 protein.

j_gene: TRBJ2-5; v_gene: TRBV15; CDR3aa: ATSRDGVGGTQY
j_gene: TRBJ2-1; v_gene: TRBV7-2; CDR3aa: ASSLARSLANNEQF
j_gene: TRBJ2-1; v_gene: TRBV14; CDR3aa: ASSQESLLAAYNEQF
j_gene: TRBJ2-1; v_gene: TRBV2; CDR3aa: ASGGLRGNEQF
j_gene: TRBJ1-1; v_gene: TRBV27; CDR3aa: ASSFLSSGAEAF
j_gene: TRBJ2-5; v_gene: TRBV4-3; CDR3aa: ASSQDWGLAGQETQY
j_gene: TRBJ2-7; v_gene: TRBV3-1/TRBV3-2; CDR3aa: ASSQEYRYHEQY
j_gene: TRBJ2-7; v_gene: TRBV3-1/TRBV3-2; CDR3aa: ASSQGDEQY
j_gene: TRBJ2-7; v_gene: TRBV29-1; CDR3aa: SVEGTGDEQY
j_gene: TRBJ2-6; v_gene: TRBV3-1/TRBV3-2; CDR3aa: ASSQDPSGTFSGANVLT
j_gene: TRBJ2-2; v_gene: TRBV7-2; CDR3aa: ASSLMGGGARTGELF
j_gene: TRBJ1-1; v_gene: TRBV28; CDR3aa: ASRPQGAASTEAF
j_gene: TRBJ2-7; v_gene: TRBV6-5; CDR3aa: ASSTRTSGSYEQY
j_gene: TRBJ1-2; v_gene: TRBV18; CDR3aa: ASSLPGQGSYGYT
j_gene: TRBJ2-1; v_gene: TRBV30; CDR3aa: AWSGFRGGEQF
j_gene: TRBJ1-6; v_gene: TRBV4-1; CDR3aa: ASSLVAGISNSPLH
j_gene: TRBJ1-5; v_gene: TRBV5-4; CDR3aa: ASSNRDSGGIRNQPQH
j_gene: TRBJ1-1; v_gene: TRBV7-3; CDR3aa: ASSLNGQIAEAF
j_gene: TRBJ2-3; v_gene: TRBV7-2; CDR3aa: ASSPGTSGRGDTQY
j_gene: TRBJ2-2; v_gene: TRBV15; CDR3aa: ATSRRQGARTGELF
j_gene: TRBJ2-2; v_gene: TRBV7-3; CDR3aa: ASRVTGGNGELF
j_gene: TRBJ2-3; v_gene: TRBV5-1; CDR3aa: ASSEDRGASTDTQY
j_gene: TRBJ1-5; v_gene: TRBV24-1; CDR3aa: ATSDRQLNQPQH
j_gene: TRBJ2-5; v_gene: TRBV5-1; CDR3aa: ASSSPGGGETQY
j_gene: TRBJ2-5; v_gene: TRBV7-8; CDR3aa: ASSFQGRGQETQY
j_gene: TRBJ1-2; v_gene: TRBV30; CDR3aa: AWFWGGGYT
j_gene: TRBJ2-7; v_gene: TRBV14; CDR3aa: ASSHLQGHEQY
j_gene: TRBJ2-5; v_gene: TRBV6-6; CDR3aa: ASSSGTSYQETQY
j_gene: TRBJ2-5; v_gene: TRBV15; CDR3aa: ATSSTFGGETQY
j_gene: TRBJ1-2; v_gene: TRBV27; CDR3aa: ASSAQGLDNPGYGYT
j_gene: TRBJ1-1; v_gene: TRBV9; CDR3aa: ASSTRLGAEAF